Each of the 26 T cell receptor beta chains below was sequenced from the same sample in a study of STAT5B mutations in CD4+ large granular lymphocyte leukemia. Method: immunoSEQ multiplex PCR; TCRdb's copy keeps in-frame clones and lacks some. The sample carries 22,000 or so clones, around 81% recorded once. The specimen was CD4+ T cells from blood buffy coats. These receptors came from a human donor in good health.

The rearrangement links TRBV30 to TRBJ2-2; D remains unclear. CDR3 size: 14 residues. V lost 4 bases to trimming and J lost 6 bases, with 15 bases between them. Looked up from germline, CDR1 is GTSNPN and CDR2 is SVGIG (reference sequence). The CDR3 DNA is TGTGCCTGGACAGGCTTCCTTGGGTCCGGGGAGCTGTTTTTT. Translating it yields CAWTGFLGSGELFF.

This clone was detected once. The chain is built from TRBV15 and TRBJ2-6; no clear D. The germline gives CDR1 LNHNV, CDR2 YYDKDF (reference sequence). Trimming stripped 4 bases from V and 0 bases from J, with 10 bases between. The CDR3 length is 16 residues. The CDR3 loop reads CATSTDDHSGANVLTF. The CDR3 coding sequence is TGTGCCACCAGCACAGACGACCACTCTGGGGCCAACGTCCTGACTTTC.

CDR3 DNA: TGTGCCAGCAGCTTAAAAATCTCTGGAAACACCATATATTTT. It encodes CASSLKISGNTIYF. The chain uses TRBV7-2 and TRBJ1-3; no reliable D call. This CDR3 region has 14 residues. Germline V lookup: CDR1 SGHTA, CDR2 FQGNSA. V dropped 2 bases and J dropped 0 bases, with 5 bases sitting between them.

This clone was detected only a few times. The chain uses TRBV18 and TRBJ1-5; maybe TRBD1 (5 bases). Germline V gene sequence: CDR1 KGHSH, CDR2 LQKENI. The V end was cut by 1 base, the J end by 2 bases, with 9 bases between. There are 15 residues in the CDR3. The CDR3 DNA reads TGTGCCAGCTCACCACAGGCGGGGGGCAATCAGCCCCAGCATTTT. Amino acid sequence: CASSPQAGGNQPQHF.

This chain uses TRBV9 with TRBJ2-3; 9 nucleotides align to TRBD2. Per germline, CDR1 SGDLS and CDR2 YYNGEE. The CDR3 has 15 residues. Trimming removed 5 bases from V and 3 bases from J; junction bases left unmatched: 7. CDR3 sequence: CASSGTSRRTDTQYF. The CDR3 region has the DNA TGTGCCAGCAGTGGGACTAGCAGGAGGACAGATACGCAGTATTTT.

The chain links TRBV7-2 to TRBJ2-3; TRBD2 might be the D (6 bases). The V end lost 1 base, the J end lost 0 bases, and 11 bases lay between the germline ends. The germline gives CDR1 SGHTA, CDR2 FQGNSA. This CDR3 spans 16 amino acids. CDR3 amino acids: CASSLGHGTSTDTQYF. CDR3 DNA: TGTGCCAGCAGCTTAGGTCACGGGACTAGCACAGATACGCAGTATTTT.

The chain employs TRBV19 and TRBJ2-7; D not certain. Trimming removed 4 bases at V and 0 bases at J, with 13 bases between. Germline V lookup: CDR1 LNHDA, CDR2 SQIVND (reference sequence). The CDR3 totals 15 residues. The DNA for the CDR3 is TGTGCCAGTAGTAAAGCCCCGGCAAGCTCCTACGAGCAGTACTTC. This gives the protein CASSKAPASSYEQYF.

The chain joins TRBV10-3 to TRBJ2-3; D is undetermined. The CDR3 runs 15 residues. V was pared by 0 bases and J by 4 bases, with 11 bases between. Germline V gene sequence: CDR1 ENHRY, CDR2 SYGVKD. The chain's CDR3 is CAISESNGKADTQYF. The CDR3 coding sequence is TGTGCCATCAGTGAGTCGAATGGGAAGGCAGATACGCAGTATTTT.

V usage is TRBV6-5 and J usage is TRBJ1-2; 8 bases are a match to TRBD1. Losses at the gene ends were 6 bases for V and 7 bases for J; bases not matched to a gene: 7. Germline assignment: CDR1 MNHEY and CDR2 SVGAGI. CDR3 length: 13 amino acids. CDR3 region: CASRRTGKGGYTF. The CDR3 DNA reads TGTGCCAGCAGACGGACAGGGAAGGGTGGCTACACCTTC.

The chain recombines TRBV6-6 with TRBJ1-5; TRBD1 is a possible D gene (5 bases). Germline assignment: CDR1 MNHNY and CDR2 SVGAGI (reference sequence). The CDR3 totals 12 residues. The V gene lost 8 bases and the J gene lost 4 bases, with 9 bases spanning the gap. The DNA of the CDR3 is TGTGCCAGCGCTGAGGGGAATCAGCCCCAGCATTTT. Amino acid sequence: CASAEGNQPQHF.

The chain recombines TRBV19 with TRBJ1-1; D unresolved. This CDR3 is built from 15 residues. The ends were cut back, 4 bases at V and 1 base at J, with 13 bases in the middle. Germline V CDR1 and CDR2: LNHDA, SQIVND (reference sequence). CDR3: CASSNRASSNTEAFF. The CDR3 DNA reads TGTGCCAGTAGTAATCGCGCCAGCTCGAACACTGAAGCTTTCTTT. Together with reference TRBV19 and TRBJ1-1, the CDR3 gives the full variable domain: DGGITQSPKYLFRKEGQNVTLSCEQNLNHDAMYWYRQDPGQGLRLIYYSQIVNDFQKGDIAEGYSVSREKKESFPLTVTSAQKNPTAFYLCASSNRASSNTEAFFGQGTRLTVV.

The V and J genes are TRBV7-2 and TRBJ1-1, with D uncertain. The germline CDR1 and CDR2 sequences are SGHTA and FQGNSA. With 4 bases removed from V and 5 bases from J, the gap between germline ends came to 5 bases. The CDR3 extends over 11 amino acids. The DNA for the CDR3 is TGTGCCAGCAGCTGGAAGACTGAAGCTTTCTTT. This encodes CASSWKTEAFF. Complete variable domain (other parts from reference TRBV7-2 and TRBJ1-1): GAGVSQSPSNKVTEKGKDVELRCDPISGHTALYWYRQSLGQGLEFLIYFQGNSAPDKSGLPSDRFSAERTGGSVSTLTIQRTQQEDSAVYLCASSWKTEAFFGQGTRLTVV.

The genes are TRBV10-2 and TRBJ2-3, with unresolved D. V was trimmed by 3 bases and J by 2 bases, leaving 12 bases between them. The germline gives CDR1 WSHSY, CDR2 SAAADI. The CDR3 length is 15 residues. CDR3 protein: CASSDLADVTDTQYF. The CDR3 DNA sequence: TGCGCCAGCAGTGATTTGGCGGATGTCACAGATACGCAGTATTTT.

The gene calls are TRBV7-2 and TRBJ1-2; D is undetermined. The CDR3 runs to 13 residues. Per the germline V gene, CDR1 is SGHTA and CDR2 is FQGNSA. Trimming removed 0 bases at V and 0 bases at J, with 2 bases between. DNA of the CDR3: TGTGCCAGCAGCTTAGCGGCTAACTATGGCTACACCTTC. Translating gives CASSLAANYGYTF.

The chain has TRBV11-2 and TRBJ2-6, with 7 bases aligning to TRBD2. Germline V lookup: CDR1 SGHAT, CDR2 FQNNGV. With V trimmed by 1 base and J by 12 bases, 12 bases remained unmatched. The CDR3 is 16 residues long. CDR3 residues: CASSLGREGRRPVLTF. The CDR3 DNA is TGTGCCAGCAGCTTAGGGAGGGAGGGGCGCAGACCCGTCCTGACTTTC.

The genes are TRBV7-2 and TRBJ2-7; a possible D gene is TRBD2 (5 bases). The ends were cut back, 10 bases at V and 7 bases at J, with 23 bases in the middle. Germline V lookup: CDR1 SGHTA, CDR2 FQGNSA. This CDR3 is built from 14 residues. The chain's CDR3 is CATTPGFGMWEQYF. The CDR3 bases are TGTGCCACGACTCCGGGATTTGGAATGTGGGAGCAGTACTTC.

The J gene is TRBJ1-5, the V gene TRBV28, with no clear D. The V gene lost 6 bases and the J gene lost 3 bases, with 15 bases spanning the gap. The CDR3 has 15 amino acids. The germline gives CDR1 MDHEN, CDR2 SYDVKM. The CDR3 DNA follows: TGTGCCAGCAGCGAAAGGACGGGTGCCAATCAGCCCCAGCATTTT. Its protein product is CASSERTGANQPQHF.

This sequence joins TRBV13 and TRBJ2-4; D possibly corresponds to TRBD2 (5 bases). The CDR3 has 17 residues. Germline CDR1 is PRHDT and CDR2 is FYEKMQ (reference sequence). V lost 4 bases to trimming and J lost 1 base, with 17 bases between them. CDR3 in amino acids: CASSSPTSRVAKNIQYF. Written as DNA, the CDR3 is TGTGCCAGCAGCTCACCCACCTCGCGGGTGGCCAAAAACATTCAGTACTTC.

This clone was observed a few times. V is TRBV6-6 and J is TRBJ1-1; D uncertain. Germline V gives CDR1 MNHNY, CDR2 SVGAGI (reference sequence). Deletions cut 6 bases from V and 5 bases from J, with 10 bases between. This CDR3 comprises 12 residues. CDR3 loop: CASREMGTEAFF. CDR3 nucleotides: TGTGCCAGCAGGGAGATGGGGACTGAAGCTTTCTTT.

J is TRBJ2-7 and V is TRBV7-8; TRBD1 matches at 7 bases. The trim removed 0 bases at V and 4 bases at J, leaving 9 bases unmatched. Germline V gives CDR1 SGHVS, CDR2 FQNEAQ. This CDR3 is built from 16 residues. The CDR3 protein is CASSLADWTGIYEQYF. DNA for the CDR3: TGTGCCAGCAGCTTAGCTGACTGGACAGGTATTTACGAGCAGTACTTC.

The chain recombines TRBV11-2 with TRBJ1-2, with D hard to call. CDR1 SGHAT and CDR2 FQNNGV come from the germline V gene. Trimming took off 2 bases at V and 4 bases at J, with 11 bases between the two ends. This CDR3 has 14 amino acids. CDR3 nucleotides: TGTGCCAGCAGCTTACCAGGAGGGCTCTATGGCTACACCTTC. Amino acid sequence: CASSLPGGLYGYTF.

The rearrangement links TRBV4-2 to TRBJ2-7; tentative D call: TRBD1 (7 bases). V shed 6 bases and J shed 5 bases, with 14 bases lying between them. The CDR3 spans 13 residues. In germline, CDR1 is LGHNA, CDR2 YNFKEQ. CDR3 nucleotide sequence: TGTGCCAGCAGGAGGGGGCCGGGGGACGAGCAGTACTTC. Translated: CASRRGPGDEQYF.

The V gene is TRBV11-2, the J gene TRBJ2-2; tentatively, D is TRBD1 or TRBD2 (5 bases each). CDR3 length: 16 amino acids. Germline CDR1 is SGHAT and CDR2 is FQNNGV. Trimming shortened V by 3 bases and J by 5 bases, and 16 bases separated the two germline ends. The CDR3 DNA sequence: TGTGCCAGCAGCTTTCTTTCGGGAAGGGGAACCGGGGAGCTGTTTTTT. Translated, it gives CASSFLSGRGTGELFF.

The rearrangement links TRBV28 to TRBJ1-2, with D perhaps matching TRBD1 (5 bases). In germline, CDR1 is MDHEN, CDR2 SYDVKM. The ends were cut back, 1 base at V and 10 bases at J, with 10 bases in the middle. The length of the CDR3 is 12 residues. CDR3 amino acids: CASSLLGGTYTF. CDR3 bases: TGTGCCAGCAGTTTATTGGGGGGTACCTACACCTTC.

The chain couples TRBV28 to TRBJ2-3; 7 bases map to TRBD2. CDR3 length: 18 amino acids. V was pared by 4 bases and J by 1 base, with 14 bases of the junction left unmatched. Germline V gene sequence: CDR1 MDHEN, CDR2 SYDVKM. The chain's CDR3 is CASSSPLGGGPGTDTQYF. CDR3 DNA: TGTGCCAGCAGTTCTCCTTTGGGGGGAGGGCCCGGCACAGATACGCAGTATTTT.

CDR3 sequence reads: CASSRNRRNTEAFF. CDR3 sequence (DNA): TGTGCCAGCAGCCGAAACAGGCGGAACACTGAAGCTTTCTTT. The V and J genes are TRBV28 and TRBJ1-1, with D tentatively TRBD1 (5 bases). Germline CDR1 MDHEN, CDR2 SYDVKM. V lost 6 bases, J lost 1 base, and 12 bases lay in between. The CDR3 runs to 14 residues.